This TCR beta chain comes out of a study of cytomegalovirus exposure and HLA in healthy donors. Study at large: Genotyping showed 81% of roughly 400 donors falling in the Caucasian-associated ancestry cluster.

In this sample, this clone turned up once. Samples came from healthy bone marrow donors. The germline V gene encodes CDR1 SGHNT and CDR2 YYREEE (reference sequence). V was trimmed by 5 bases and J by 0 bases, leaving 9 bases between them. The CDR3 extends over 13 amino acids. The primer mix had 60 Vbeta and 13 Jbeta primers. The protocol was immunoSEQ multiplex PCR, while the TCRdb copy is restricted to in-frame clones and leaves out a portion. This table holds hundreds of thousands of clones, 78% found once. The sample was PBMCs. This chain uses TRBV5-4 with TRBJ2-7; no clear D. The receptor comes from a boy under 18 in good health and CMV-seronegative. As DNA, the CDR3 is TGTGCCAGCAGTCGCCTAAGCTCCTACGAGCAGTACTTC. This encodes CASSRLSSYEQYF.